Each of the 6 T cell receptor beta chains below was sequenced from the same sample in a study of blood T cells in healthy people across ages (dated by TCRdb to between 2014 and 2016). The library was produced with 5' RACE. The reads were generated on an Illumina HiSeq 2500. A second about 7 to 11 cycle PCR used a sample-barcoded 5' primer and a J-beta primer mix. TCRdb passed the public sequencing reads through fastp at Q25 and MiXCR, retaining productive beta sequences. When rows share a CDR3 protein, they turn into one entry using the most common DNA and genes. Recorded for this sample are more than 500,000 distinct CDR3 sequences; roughly a quarter of them occurred a single time. Jointly, the top ten make up less than 20% of the sample. Sequencing was performed on blood. These receptors all come from a woman between 65 and 79 years old in good health.

V is TRBV29-1 and J is TRBJ1-1, with D tentatively TRBD1 (5 bases). With 4 bases removed from V and 4 bases from J, the gap between germline ends came to 19 bases. This CDR3 contains 15 residues. Looked up from germline, CDR1 is SQVTM and CDR2 is ANQGSEA. Here the CDR3 DNA reads TGCAGCGTTGGGCGGTTGGGGTACAGGAGCACTGAAGCTTTCTTT. Its protein product is CSVGRLGYRSTEAFF.

The CDR3, as DNA: TGCGCCAGCAGTGAACAGGGGAGGGAGAATTCACCCCTCCACTTT. Amino acid sequence: CASSEQGRENSPLHF. The rearrangement links TRBV5-1 to TRBJ1-6, with 7 positions matching TRBD1. Germline trimming cut 5 bases from V and 7 bases from J; bases unmatched to any gene: 9. The germline gives CDR1 SGHRS, CDR2 YFSETQ. CDR3 length: 15 amino acids.

The CDR3 coding sequence is TGTGCCAGCAGTGGAGGAGGGATGGGCTACGAGCAGTACTTC. Translating it yields CASSGGGMGYEQYF. The chain links TRBV12-3 or TRBV12-4 to TRBJ2-7; D possibly corresponds to TRBD2 (6 bases). V was clipped by 5 bases and J by 3 bases, with 14 bases between them. The CDR3 is 14 amino acids.

The rearrangement links TRBV28 to TRBJ1-3; D uncertain. Trimming took off 3 bases at V and 4 bases at J, with 10 bases between the two ends. Germline CDR1 is MDHEN and CDR2 is SYDVKM. The CDR3 has 14 residues. The CDR3 loop reads CASSFTQYGNTIYF. In DNA form, the CDR3 reads TGTGCCAGCAGTTTTACCCAGTACGGAAACACCATATATTTT. The full variable domain, completed using reference TRBV28 and TRBJ1-3, is DVKVTQSSRYLVKRTGEKVFLECVQDMDHENMFWYRQDPGLGLRLIYFSYDVKMKEKGDIPEGYSVSREKKERFSLILESASTNQTSMYLCASSFTQYGNTIYFGEGSWLTVV.

This clonotype occurred many times. This chain links TRBV29-1 with TRBJ1-5, with TRBD1 matching over 9 bases. The CDR3 consists of 16 residues. Germline CDR1 is SQVTM and CDR2 is ANQGSEA. Germline trimming cut 6 bases from V and 1 base from J; bases unmatched to any gene: 10. The CDR3 reads CSVAGQGGGSNQPQHF. CDR3 bases: TGCAGCGTCGCGGGACAGGGAGGAGGAAGCAATCAGCCCCAGCATTTT.

V usage is TRBV10-3 and J usage is TRBJ2-5; 8 nucleotides line up with TRBD2. After removal of 10 bases from V and 7 bases from J, the junction contained 14 bases not matched to a gene. This CDR3 is 14 amino acids long. The germline V gene encodes CDR1 ENHRY and CDR2 SYGVKD. The CDR3 protein is CATNRGGPGGTQYF. The CDR3 DNA follows: TGTGCCACCAACCGGGGGGGGCCGGGGGGGACCCAGTACTTC.